This T cell receptor beta chain was sequenced during a study of blood T cell repertoires in COVID-19. Study-wide context: The origin of the acute and convalescent COVID-19 samples was the United States, Italy and Spain.

The repertoire was sequenced with immunoSEQ multiplex PCR; TCRdb's copy has only in-frame clones and lacks some. The table has under 500,000 clones, around 89% seen once. The CDR3 contains 14 residues. J gave up 6 bases and V 5 bases, and 7 bases lay outside the gene matches. Germline CDR1 reads SGHTA; CDR2 reads FQGNSA. This clone was counted a few times. Sample: peripheral blood. The chain is built from TRBV7-2 and TRBJ1-2; 9 positions agree with TRBD1. The receptor comes from a woman aged 25 to 39 with acute or convalescent COVID-19. The CDR3 protein is CASSRTGQGNGYTF. The CDR3 nucleotides are TGTGCCAGCAGCCGCACTGGACAGGGGAATGGCTACACCTTC.